Below are 4 T cell receptor beta chains sequenced from a single sample in a study of cytomegalovirus exposure and HLA in healthy donors listed by TCRdb under 2017. Library preparation was by the immunoSEQ multiplex PCR assay. In its TCRdb copy, this immuneACCESS table keeps in-frame sequences only and misses some clones. Where compared with another copy, unresolved V genes explain less than half of these, and the others have no known cause. The sample records 250,000 to 400,000 clones, roughly 87% of which are singletons. The top ten constitute approximately 1% of the sample. Sequencing was done on a sample of PBMCs. These receptors all stem from a woman in her thirties in good health and CMV-seropositive.

V is TRBV19 and J is TRBJ1-5; D might be TRBD1 (5 bases). V shed 3 bases and J shed 0 bases, with 9 bases lying between them. The germline gives CDR1 LNHDA, CDR2 SQIVND (reference sequence). The CDR3 runs 15 residues. CDR3 sequence reads: CASSIATASNQPQHF. The CDR3 coding sequence is TGTGCCAGTAGTATTGCGACAGCTAGCAATCAGCCCCAGCATTTT.

With regard to this clone: At the DNA level, this CDR3 is encoded by other sequences in the same sample as well. The rearrangement uses TRBV7-8 and TRBJ2-7; 10 bases match TRBD1. The CDR3 is 14 residues long. Unmatched junction bases numbered 0, after V lost 1 base and J lost 3 bases. Germline values: CDR1 SGHVS, CDR2 FQNEAQ. CDR3 protein: CASSLGDRGYEQYF. CDR3 coding DNA: TGTGCCAGCAGCTTAGGGGACAGGGGCTACGAGCAGTACTTC.

The V and J genes are TRBV7-2 and TRBJ2-1, with 11 bases aligning to TRBD2. The germline CDR1 and CDR2 sequences are SGHTA and FQGNSA. CDR3 length: 15 amino acids. The V gene end was trimmed by 5 bases and the J gene end by 2 bases; junction bases not matched to a gene: 2. DNA of the CDR3: TGTGCCAGCAGCGCGACTAGCGGGGCCTACAATGAGCAGTTCTTC. Its protein is CASSATSGAYNEQFF.

The chain recombines TRBV18 with TRBJ1-5, with a possible D match to TRBD1 (5 bases). Germline V CDR1 and CDR2: KGHSH, LQKENI. The CDR3 is 18 amino acids. V was clipped by 4 bases and J by 4 bases, with 23 bases between them. CDR3 in amino acids: CASSQSGKGRWGNQPQHF. The CDR3 DNA sequence: TGTGCCAGCTCACAATCTGGGAAGGGGCGATGGGGGAATCAGCCCCAGCATTTT.